The clone carrying this T cell receptor beta chain was recorded at least ten times. Its specificity is unknown. Deletions cut 8 bases from V and 0 bases from J, with 10 bases between. The CDR3 is made up of 13 amino acids. Germline assignment: CDR1 MDHEN and CDR2 SYDVKM. The data originate from a study of read filtering for tumor transcriptome and immune sequencing. On the study more broadly: The cohort had roughly 17 men and approximately 14 women aged about 40 to 90, mean approximately 66 years. Notes on the study in general: IR-seq and RNA-seq agreed better without single-read clonotypes.

From 350 to 500 ng of RNA, a library with molecular barcoded alpha/delta and beta/gamma adaptors was made. TCRdb passed the reads through MiXCR, listing each CDR3 protein once. Of 94,000 or so distinct CDR3 sequences listed, 12% were seen once; the top ten hold more than 13%. The TCR comes from a donor at least 40 years old with multiple myeloma. Input material: a population of CD138-negative cells sorted from bone marrow. The V call is TRBV28, the J call TRBJ1-1; no definite D call. CDR3 residues: CASRRSLNTEAFF. CDR3 in DNA: TGTGCCAGCCGGCGGTCATTGAACACTGAAGCTTTCTTT.